The 25 T cell receptor beta chains below were found in one sample sequenced in a study of blood T cell repertoires in COVID-19. The assay was immunoSEQ multiplex PCR, and TCRdb's table has in-frame clones only and misses some. This sample has 180,000 or so clones, with over 70% found just once. Sequencing used PBMCs or T cells enriched from blood (not recorded which). These receptors were taken from a woman between 55 and 75 years old who had recovered from COVID-19.

This clone appeared a single time. V usage is TRBV12-5 and J usage is TRBJ1-1; D remains unclear. The V and J ends lost 0 bases and 6 bases respectively, with 17 bases between them. The CDR3 is 16 residues long. CDR1 is LGHNT, CDR2 FRNRAP, per germline. Here the CDR3 DNA reads TGTGCTAGTGGTTTGGTACGGTACCCCCCGCGGGCTGAAGCTTTCTTT. This encodes CASGLVRYPPRAEAFF.

The V and J genes are TRBV5-4 and TRBJ2-2; D perhaps matches TRBD2 (7 bases). The CDR3 runs to 14 residues. Germline V CDR1 and CDR2: SGHNT, YYREEE (reference sequence). The germline V and J ends were trimmed by 3 bases and 6 bases, with 12 bases remaining between them. The CDR3 sequence: CASSSGGLAGELFF. The CDR3 DNA reads as TGTGCCAGCAGCTCCGGGGGGCTGGCCGGGGAGCTGTTTTTT. The full variable domain, its missing parts supplied by reference TRBV5-4 and TRBJ2-2, is ETGVTQSPTHLIKTRGQQVTLRCSSQSGHNTVSWYQQALGQGPQFIFQYYREEENGRGNFPPRFSGLQFPNYSSELNVNALELDDSALYLCASSSGGLAGELFFGEGSRLTVL.

The genes are TRBV15 and TRBJ2-1; possible D gene TRBD2, 6 bases. Germline-derived CDR1 and CDR2 are LNHNV and YYDKDF (reference sequence). The V gene lost 3 bases and the J gene lost 8 bases, with 20 bases spanning the gap. This CDR3 is built from 16 residues. DNA of the CDR3: TGTGCCACCAGCAGGACAACAGGCCGGGGAGGATATGAGCAGTTCTTC. Translating gives CATSRTTGRGGYEQFF.

This clone was detected once. The chain has TRBV3-1 (or the pseudogene TRBV3-2) and TRBJ2-1, with TRBD2 identical over 7 bases. Looked up from germline, CDR1 is LGHDT and CDR2 is YNNKEL (reference sequence). The CDR3 totals 14 residues. V lost 2 bases and J lost 8; bases outside the gene matches: 6. This chain's CDR3 is CASSQWGRGDEQFF. As DNA, the CDR3 is TGTGCCAGCAGCCAATGGGGGAGGGGCGATGAGCAGTTCTTC.

V is TRBV9 and J is TRBJ2-3, with 12 bases lining up with TRBD2. CDR1 is SGDLS and CDR2 is YYNGEE in the germline V gene. Losses at the gene ends were 2 bases for V and 6 bases for J; bases not matched to a gene: 7. The CDR3 consists of 16 residues. CDR3 loop: CASSVPSGGAGDTQYF. The CDR3 DNA follows: TGTGCCAGCAGCGTCCCTAGCGGGGGGGCGGGGGATACGCAGTATTTT.

This rearrangement joins TRBV9 to TRBJ2-5; possibly TRBD1 for D (5 bases). Looked up from germline, CDR1 is SGDLS and CDR2 is YYNGEE. The CDR3 loop spans 13 amino acids. The V end was cut by 4 bases, the J end by 1 base, with 8 bases between. The DNA of the CDR3 is TGTGCCAGCAGCAGCAGGGCCCAAGAGACCCAGTACTTC. Translating gives CASSSRAQETQYF.

The chain is built from TRBV15 and TRBJ2-1; 9 bases are shared with TRBD1. Germline assignment: CDR1 LNHNV and CDR2 YYDKDF (reference sequence). The CDR3 sequence is 14 residues long. The V segment lost 8 bases and the J segment 1 base; nucleotides outside the gene matches: 3. CDR3 sequence reads: CATQGTGSYNEQFF. The CDR3 nucleotides read TGTGCCACCCAAGGGACAGGGTCCTACAATGAGCAGTTCTTC.

The count of this clone is one. The rearrangement uses TRBV9 and TRBJ1-6, with 7 bases lining up with TRBD1. With V trimmed by 4 bases and J by 9 bases, 7 bases remained unmatched. Germline-derived CDR1 and CDR2 are SGDLS and YYNGEE. This CDR3 contains 14 residues. Written as DNA, the CDR3 is TGTGCCAGCAGCCCAGGGGGAGTCCTTTCACCCCTCCACTTT. It is translated as CASSPGGVLSPLHF. The full variable domain, with the rest looked up from reference TRBV9 and TRBJ1-6, is DSGVTQTPKHLITATGQRVTLRCSPRSGDLSVYWYQQSLDQGLQFLIQYYNGEERAKGNILERFSAQQFPDLHSELNLSSLELGDSALYFCASSPGGVLSPLHFGNGTRLTVT.

The chain couples TRBV19 to TRBJ1-5; the match to TRBD1 covers 7 bases. The CDR3 covers 18 residues. V dropped 9 bases and J dropped 0; count of bases not matched to a gene: 17. The germline gives CDR1 LNHDA, CDR2 SQIVND (reference sequence). CDR3 residues: CASNPLGTEPYSNQPQHF. The CDR3 region has the DNA TGTGCCAGCAACCCCCTCGGGACAGAGCCTTATAGCAATCAGCCCCAGCATTTT.

This chain joins TRBV6-5 and TRBJ2-3, with D maybe TRBD2 (6 bases). The CDR3 totals 13 residues. Germline CDR1 MNHEY, CDR2 SVGAGI. V shed 10 bases and J shed 3 bases, with 14 bases lying between them. CDR3 in amino acids: CATRRDLTDTQYF. CDR3 DNA sequence: TGTGCCACCAGGCGGGACTTAACAGATACGCAGTATTTT.

This chain uses TRBV5-1 with TRBJ1-2, with D possibly matching TRBD1 (6 bases). This CDR3 has 15 amino acids. Trimming took 5 bases from V and 8 from J, leaving 22 bases between them. In germline, CDR1 is SGHRS, CDR2 YFSETQ. The CDR3 coding sequence is TGCGCCAGCAGGATTACGGGACGCGGGGGGCGAGGCTACACCTTC. Translation gives CASRITGRGGRGYTF. Complete variable domain (other parts from reference TRBV5-1 and TRBJ1-2): KAGVTQTPRYLIKTRGQQVTLSCSPISGHRSVSWYQQTPGQGLQFLFEYFSETQRNKGNFPGRFSGRQFSNSRSEMNVSTLELGDSALYLCASRITGRGGRGYTFGSGTRLTVV.

The chain employs TRBV28 and TRBJ2-7; D call uncertain. Germline values: CDR1 MDHEN, CDR2 SYDVKM. The CDR3 runs 16 residues. V lost 4 bases and J 0 bases, leaving 16 bases between the germline ends. CDR3 sequence reads: CASSSLPTFSSYEQYF. In nucleotides, the CDR3 is TGTGCCAGCAGTTCCCTACCGACATTTAGCTCCTACGAGCAGTACTTC.

Note on this clone: The identical CDR3 is also encoded by other nucleotide sequences in the sample. The rearrangement joins TRBV5-1 to TRBJ2-6, with unresolved D. The germline V and J ends were trimmed by 0 bases and 0 bases, with 4 bases remaining between them. Germline assignment: CDR1 SGHRS and CDR2 YFSETQ. The CDR3 spans 15 residues. CDR3 sequence: CASSLVSSGANVLTF. The CDR3 bases are TGCGCCAGCAGCTTGGTGAGCTCTGGGGCCAACGTCCTGACTTTC.

This clone was detected once. This rearrangement joins TRBV2 to TRBJ2-4, with 8 positions matching TRBD1. Trimming removed 6 bases from V and 4 bases from J; junction bases left unmatched: 8. The germline V gene has CDR1 SNHLY and CDR2 FYNNEI. CDR3 size: 15 residues. CDR3 sequence (DNA): TGTGCCAGCAGACCTCCCCGGACAGGGAAAAACATTCAGTACTTC. Its protein is CASRPPRTGKNIQYF.

V is TRBV5-1 and J is TRBJ2-7; a possible D gene is TRBD1 (5 bases). The CDR3 is made up of 14 amino acids. The V and J ends lost 4 bases and 2 bases respectively, with 13 bases between them. Germline V lookup: CDR1 SGHRS, CDR2 YFSETQ. The CDR3, as DNA: TGCGCCAGCAGCCAAGGACACTTAACCTACGAGCAGTACTTC. Its translation is CASSQGHLTYEQYF.

This clone was picked up one time. The chain uses TRBV3-1 (or the pseudogene TRBV3-2) and TRBJ1-2; D unresolved. This CDR3 comprises 11 residues. The V end lost 7 bases, the J end lost 8 bases, and 11 bases lay between the germline ends. The V gene's germline CDR1 is LGHDT and CDR2 YNNKEL (reference sequence). CDR3 DNA sequence: TGTGCCAGCATCCTTTCTTTAGGCTACACCTTC. The encoded protein is CASILSLGYTF.

This clone is a singleton in its sample. This chain uses TRBV5-1 with TRBJ2-3, with TRBD2 identical over 9 bases. This CDR3 has 15 residues. V lost 3 bases to trimming and J lost 3 bases; unmatched junction nucleotides: 5. Germline CDR1 and CDR2: SGHRS and YFSETQ. CDR3 amino acids: CASSSSGGWTDTQYF. For the CDR3, the DNA is TGCGCCAGCAGCTCGAGCGGGGGGTGGACAGATACGCAGTATTTT. Supplemented by reference TRBV5-1 and TRBJ2-3, the full variable domain reads KAGVTQTPRYLIKTRGQQVTLSCSPISGHRSVSWYQQTPGQGLQFLFEYFSETQRNKGNFPGRFSGRQFSNSRSEMNVSTLELGDSALYLCASSSSGGWTDTQYFGPGTRLTVL.

This chain links TRBV6-2 or TRBV6-3 with TRBJ2-1, with 11 bases matching TRBD2. The CDR3 loop spans 17 amino acids. Germline lookup yields CDR1 MNHEY and CDR2 SVGEGT. Trimming took 0 bases from V and 4 from J; bases not matched to a gene: 5. The CDR3 is CASSYSPTSGIYNEQFF. The DNA of the CDR3 is TGTGCCAGCAGTTACTCCCCGACTAGCGGGATTTACAATGAGCAGTTCTTC.

This clone was found once. The gene calls are TRBV3-1 (or the pseudogene TRBV3-2) and TRBJ2-7; 11 nucleotides align to TRBD2. CDR3 length equals 15 residues. The germline V gene encodes CDR1 LGHDT and CDR2 YNNKEL (reference sequence). The junction had 5 bases not matched to a gene; V was cut back by 4 bases and J by 3 bases. The CDR3 region is CASSLTGTSGYEQYF. The DNA for the CDR3 is TGTGCCAGCAGCCTTACCGGGACTAGCGGCTACGAGCAGTACTTC.

The count of this clone is one. The chain uses TRBV18 and TRBJ1-1; 7 nucleotides agree with TRBD1. The CDR3 sequence is 15 residues long. The ends lost 3 bases at V and 11 bases at J; junction bases unmatched: 15. Looked up from germline, CDR1 is KGHSH and CDR2 is LQKENI. The DNA for the CDR3 is TGTGCCAGCTCACCTCGACAGGGCTTCGATAGTGAGGCTTTCTTT. Its translation: CASSPRQGFDSEAFF.

The chain employs TRBV5-1 and TRBJ1-4; D gene unclear. The CDR3 contains 16 residues. Between the trimmed V and J ends, which lost 0 bases and 8 bases, there was a span of 17 bases. Germline loops: CDR1 SGHRS, CDR2 YFSETQ. The CDR3 coding sequence is TGCGCCAGCAGCTTGGGGGCACCTGGGAGTACGGAAAAACTGTTTTTT. Its translation is CASSLGAPGSTEKLFF. The variable domain in full, completed from reference TRBV5-1 and TRBJ1-4, reads KAGVTQTPRYLIKTRGQQVTLSCSPISGHRSVSWYQQTPGQGLQFLFEYFSETQRNKGNFPGRFSGRQFSNSRSEMNVSTLELGDSALYLCASSLGAPGSTEKLFFGSGTQLSVL.

This chain joins TRBV4-1 and TRBJ2-3, with D maybe TRBD1 (5 bases). Germline lookup yields CDR1 MGHRA and CDR2 YSYEKL. This CDR3 region has 16 residues. V was cut by 1 base and J by 2 bases, with 13 bases left in between. CDR3 sequence reads: CASSQAQGWDTDTQYF. Written as DNA, the CDR3 is TGCGCCAGCAGCCAAGCCCAGGGTTGGGACACAGATACGCAGTATTTT.

This clone occurred once. The chain joins TRBV5-4 to TRBJ1-1, with D uncertain. Trimming took 4 bases from V and 1 from J, leaving 8 bases between them. The CDR3 extends over 13 amino acids. The germline CDR1 and CDR2 sequences are SGHNT and YYREEE (reference sequence). CDR3 in amino acids: CASSIDRNTEAFF. CDR3 coding DNA: TGTGCCAGCAGCATTGATAGGAACACTGAAGCTTTCTTT.

This chain connects TRBV10-3 to TRBJ2-2, with 7 positions matching TRBD1. Germline V gives CDR1 ENHRY, CDR2 SYGVKD. J gave up 4 bases and V 7 bases, and 3 bases lay outside the gene matches. The length of the CDR3 is 13 residues. The CDR3 loop reads CAITRGSTGELFF. CDR3 DNA sequence: TGTGCCATCACCAGGGGGAGCACCGGGGAGCTGTTTTTT.

The chain links TRBV19 to TRBJ1-1, with D unresolved. The CDR3 has 14 amino acids. The V end was cut by 7 bases, the J end by 2 bases, with 14 bases between. Germline V gene sequence: CDR1 LNHDA, CDR2 SQIVND (reference sequence). The CDR3 bases are TGTGCCAGTATTCGGGGTAGCTATAACACTGAAGCTTTCTTT. Translation: CASIRGSYNTEAFF.